This T cell receptor (beta chain) was captured by sequencing in a study of blood T cell repertoires in COVID-19. On the study more broadly: There were acute and convalescent COVID-19 samples, and they came from the United States, Italy and Spain. PBMCs, B-cell-depleted T cells, or T cells were the source of the cDNA or gDNA that made up the material.

Original processing methods: Reference gene primers were amplified, and this amplification served to estimate nucleated cell counts. Libraries were prepared by immunoSEQ multiplex PCR; TCRdb keeps only in-frame clonotypes and omits some of them. That table is the source of V, J and clone size, and D and trimming were worked out from the DNA. The sample includes about 490,000 clones, around 85% of them seen just once. V was cut by 0 bases and J by 8 bases, with 12 bases left in between. The CDR3 extends over 14 amino acids. Germline assignment: CDR1 SGHRS and CDR2 YFSETQ. Sequencing was performed on peripheral blood. The source of this sequence is a human donor in a cohort sampled during active COVID-19. The rearrangement links TRBV5-1 to TRBJ1-3; maybe TRBD1 (6 bases). The CDR3 DNA reads as TGCGCCAGCAGCTTGGATGGCAGGGGTGACACCATATATTTT. Translating it yields CASSLDGRGDTIYF.